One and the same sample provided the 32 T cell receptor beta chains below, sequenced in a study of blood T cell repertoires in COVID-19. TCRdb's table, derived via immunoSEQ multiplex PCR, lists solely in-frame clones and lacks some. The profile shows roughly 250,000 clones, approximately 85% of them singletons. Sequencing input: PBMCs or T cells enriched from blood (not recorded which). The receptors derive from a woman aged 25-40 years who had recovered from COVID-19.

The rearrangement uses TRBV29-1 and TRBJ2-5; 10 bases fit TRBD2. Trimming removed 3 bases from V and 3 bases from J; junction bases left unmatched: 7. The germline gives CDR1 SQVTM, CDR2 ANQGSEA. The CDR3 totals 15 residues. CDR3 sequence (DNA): TGCAGCGTTGATACTAGCGGGAAAGGGGAAGAGACCCAGTACTTC. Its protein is CSVDTSGKGEETQYF.

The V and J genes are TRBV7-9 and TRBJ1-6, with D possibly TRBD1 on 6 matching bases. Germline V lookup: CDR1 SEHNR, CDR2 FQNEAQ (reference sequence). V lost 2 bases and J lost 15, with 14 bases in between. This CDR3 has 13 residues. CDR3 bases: TGTGCCAGCAGCTTATCCAACAGGGAAAACCTCCACTTT. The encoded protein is CASSLSNRENLHF.

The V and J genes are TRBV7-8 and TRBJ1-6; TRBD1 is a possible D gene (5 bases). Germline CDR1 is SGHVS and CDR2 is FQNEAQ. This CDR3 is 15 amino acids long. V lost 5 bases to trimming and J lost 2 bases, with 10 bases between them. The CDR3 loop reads CASSAGVAYNSPLHF. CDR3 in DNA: TGTGCCAGCAGCGCGGGGGTAGCCTATAATTCACCCCTCCACTTT.

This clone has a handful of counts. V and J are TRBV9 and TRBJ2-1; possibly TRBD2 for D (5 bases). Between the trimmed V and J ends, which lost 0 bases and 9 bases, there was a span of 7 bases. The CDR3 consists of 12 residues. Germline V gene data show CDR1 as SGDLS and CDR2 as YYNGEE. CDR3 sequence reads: CASSVAEGEQFF. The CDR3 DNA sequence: TGTGCCAGCAGCGTAGCCGAGGGTGAGCAGTTCTTC.

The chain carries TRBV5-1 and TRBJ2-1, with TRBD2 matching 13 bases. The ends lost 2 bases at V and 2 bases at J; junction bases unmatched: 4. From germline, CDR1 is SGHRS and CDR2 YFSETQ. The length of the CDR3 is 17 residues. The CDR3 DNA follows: TGCGCCAGCAGCTTTCGGACTAGCGGGAGTCCCTACAATGAGCAGTTCTTC. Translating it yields CASSFRTSGSPYNEQFF.

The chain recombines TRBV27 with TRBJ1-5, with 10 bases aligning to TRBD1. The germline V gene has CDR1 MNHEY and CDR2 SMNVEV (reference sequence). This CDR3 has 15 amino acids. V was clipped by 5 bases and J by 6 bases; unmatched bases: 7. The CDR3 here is CASSQTGGVGQPQHF. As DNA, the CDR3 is TGTGCCAGCAGTCAGACAGGGGGCGTGGGTCAGCCCCAGCATTTT.

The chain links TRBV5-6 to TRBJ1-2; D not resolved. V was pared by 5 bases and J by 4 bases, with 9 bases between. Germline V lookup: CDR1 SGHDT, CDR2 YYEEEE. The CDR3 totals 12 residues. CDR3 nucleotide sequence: TGTGCCAGCAGTCGAACGGGCTATGGCTACACCTTC. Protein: CASSRTGYGYTF. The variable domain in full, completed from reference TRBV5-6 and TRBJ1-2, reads DAGVTQSPTHLIKTRGQQVTLRCSPKSGHDTVSWYQQALGQGPQFIFQYYEEEERQRGNFPDRFSGHQFPNYSSELNVNALLLGDSALYLCASSRTGYGYTFGSGTRLTVV.

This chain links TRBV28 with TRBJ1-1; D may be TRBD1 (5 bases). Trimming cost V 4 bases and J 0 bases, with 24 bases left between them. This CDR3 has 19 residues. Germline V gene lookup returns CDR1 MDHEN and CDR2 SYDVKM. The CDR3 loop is CASSSPDILDRTLNTEAFF. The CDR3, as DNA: TGTGCCAGCAGTTCCCCAGACATACTTGACAGAACCTTGAACACTGAAGCTTTCTTT.

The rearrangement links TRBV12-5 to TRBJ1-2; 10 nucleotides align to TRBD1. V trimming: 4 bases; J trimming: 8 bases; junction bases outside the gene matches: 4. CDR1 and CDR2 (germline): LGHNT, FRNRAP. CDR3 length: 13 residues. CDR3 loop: CASGSGTGEGYTF. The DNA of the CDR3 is TGTGCTAGTGGTTCGGGGACAGGGGAAGGCTACACCTTC.

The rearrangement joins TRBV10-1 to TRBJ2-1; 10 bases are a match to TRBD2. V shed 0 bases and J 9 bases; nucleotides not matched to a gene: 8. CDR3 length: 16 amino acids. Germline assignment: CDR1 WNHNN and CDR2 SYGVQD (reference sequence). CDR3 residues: CASSESKAGGPREQFF. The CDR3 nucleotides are TGCGCCAGCAGTGAGTCGAAAGCGGGAGGGCCGCGTGAGCAGTTCTTC.

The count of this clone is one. The CDR3 region has the DNA TGTGCCAGCAGCTTGGTGACAGGGGGTGCAGATACGCAGTATTTT. Its protein is CASSLVTGGADTQYF. The chain uses TRBV5-4 and TRBJ2-3, with 9 bases fitting TRBD1. Germline V lookup: CDR1 SGHNT, CDR2 YYREEE (reference sequence). Trimming cost V 0 bases and J 4 bases; bases outside gene matches: 3. The CDR3 covers 15 residues.

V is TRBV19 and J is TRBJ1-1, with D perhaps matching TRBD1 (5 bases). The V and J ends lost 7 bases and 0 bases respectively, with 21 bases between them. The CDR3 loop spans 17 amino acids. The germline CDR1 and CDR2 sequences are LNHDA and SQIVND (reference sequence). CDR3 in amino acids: CASIKSRGSPMNTEAFF. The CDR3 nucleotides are TGTGCCAGTATCAAATCAAGGGGCAGCCCTATGAACACTGAAGCTTTCTTT.

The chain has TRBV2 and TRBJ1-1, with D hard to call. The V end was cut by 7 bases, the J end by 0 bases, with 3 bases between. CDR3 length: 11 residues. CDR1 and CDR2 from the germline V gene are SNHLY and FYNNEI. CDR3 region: CASKLNTEAFF. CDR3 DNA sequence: TGTGCCAGCAAGCTGAACACTGAAGCTTTCTTT.

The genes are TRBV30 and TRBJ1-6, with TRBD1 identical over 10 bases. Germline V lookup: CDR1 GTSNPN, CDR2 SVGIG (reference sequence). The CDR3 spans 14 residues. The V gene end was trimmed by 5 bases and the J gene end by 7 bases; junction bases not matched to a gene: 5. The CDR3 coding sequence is TGTGCCTGGGTGAGGGACAGGGGCAATTCACCCCTCCACTTT. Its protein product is CAWVRDRGNSPLHF. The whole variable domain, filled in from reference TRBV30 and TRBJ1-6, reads SQTIHQWPATLVQPVGSPLSLECTVEGTSNPNLYWYRQAAGRGLQLLFYSVGIGQISSEVPQNLSASRPQDRQFILSSKKLLLSDSGFYLCAWVRDRGNSPLHFGNGTRLTVT.

In DNA form, the CDR3 reads TGTGCCAGCATGTTGGGACAGGGGTTTCGCTATGGCTACACCTTC. Translated: CASMLGQGFRYGYTF. The V gene is TRBV2, the J gene TRBJ1-2; 10 bases agree with TRBD1. The CDR3 covers 15 residues. CDR1 and CDR2 (germline): SNHLY, FYNNEI. V was pared by 7 bases and J by 4 bases, with 9 bases of the junction left unmatched.

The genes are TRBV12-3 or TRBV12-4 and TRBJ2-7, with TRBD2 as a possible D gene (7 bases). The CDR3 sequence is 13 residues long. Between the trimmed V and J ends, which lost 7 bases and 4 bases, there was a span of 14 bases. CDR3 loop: CASTRGEGYEQYF. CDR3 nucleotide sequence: TGTGCCAGCACGAGGGGGGAGGGGTACGAGCAGTACTTC.

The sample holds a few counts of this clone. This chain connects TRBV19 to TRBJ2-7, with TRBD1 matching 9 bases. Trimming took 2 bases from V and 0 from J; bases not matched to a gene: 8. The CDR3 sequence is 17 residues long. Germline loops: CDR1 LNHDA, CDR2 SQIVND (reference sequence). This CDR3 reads CASSIPLWGQGSYEQYF. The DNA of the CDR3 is TGTGCCAGTAGTATACCCCTCTGGGGACAGGGCTCCTACGAGCAGTACTTC.

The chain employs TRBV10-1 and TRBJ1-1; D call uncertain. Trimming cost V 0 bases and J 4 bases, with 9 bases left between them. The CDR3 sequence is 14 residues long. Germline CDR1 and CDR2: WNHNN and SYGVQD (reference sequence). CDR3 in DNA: TGCGCCAGCAGTGAGTCGAGGGTGGGCACTGAAGCTTTCTTT. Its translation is CASSESRVGTEAFF.

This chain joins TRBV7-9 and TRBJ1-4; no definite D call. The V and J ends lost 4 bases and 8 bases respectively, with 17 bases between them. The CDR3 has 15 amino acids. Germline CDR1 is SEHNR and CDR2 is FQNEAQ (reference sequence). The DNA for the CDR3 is TGTGCCAGCAGCTCGAGACAAAACTCCGAGGAAAAACTGTTTTTT. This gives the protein CASSSRQNSEEKLFF.

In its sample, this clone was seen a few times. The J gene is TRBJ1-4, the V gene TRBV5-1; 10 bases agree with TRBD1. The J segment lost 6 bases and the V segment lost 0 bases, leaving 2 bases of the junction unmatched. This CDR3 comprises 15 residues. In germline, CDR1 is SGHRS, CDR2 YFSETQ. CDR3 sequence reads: CASSLGGQGYEKLFF. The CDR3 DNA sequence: TGCGCCAGCAGCTTGGGGGGACAGGGGTATGAAAAACTGTTTTTT.

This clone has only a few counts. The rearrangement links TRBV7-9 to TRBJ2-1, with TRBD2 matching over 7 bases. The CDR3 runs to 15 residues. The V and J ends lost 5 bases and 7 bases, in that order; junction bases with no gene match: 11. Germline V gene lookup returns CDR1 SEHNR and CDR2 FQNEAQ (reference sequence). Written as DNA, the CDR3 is TGTGCCAGCAGCGAGGCTAGCGGCCCCTCGAATGAGCAGTTCTTC. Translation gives CASSEASGPSNEQFF.

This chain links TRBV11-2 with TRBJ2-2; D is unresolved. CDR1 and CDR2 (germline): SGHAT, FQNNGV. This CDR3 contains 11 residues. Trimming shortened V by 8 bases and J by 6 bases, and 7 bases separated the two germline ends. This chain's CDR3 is CASSSAGELFF. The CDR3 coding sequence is TGTGCCAGCTCTTCGGCCGGGGAGCTGTTTTTT.

CDR3 amino acids: CASMWLEGASEAFF. In DNA form, the CDR3 reads TGTGCCAGCATGTGGCTAGAGGGGGCTTCTGAAGCTTTCTTT. The gene calls are TRBV6-5 and TRBJ1-1, with 7 positions matching TRBD1. The CDR3 runs to 14 residues. The ends lost 7 bases at V and 6 bases at J; junction bases unmatched: 11. CDR1 MNHEY and CDR2 SVGAGI come from the germline V gene.

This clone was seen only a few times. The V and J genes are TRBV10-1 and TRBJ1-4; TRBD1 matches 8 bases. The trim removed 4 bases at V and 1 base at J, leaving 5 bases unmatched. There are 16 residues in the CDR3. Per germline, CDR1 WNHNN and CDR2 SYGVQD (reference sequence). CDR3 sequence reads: CASSGGRGQTNEKLFF. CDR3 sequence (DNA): TGCGCCAGCAGTGGTGGCAGGGGGCAAACTAATGAAAAACTGTTTTTT.

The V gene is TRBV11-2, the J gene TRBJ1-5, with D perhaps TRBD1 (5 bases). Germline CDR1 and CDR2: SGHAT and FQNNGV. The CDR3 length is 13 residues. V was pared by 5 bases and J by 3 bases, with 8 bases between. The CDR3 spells CASSPGFNQPQHF. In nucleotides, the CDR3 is TGTGCCAGCAGCCCAGGGTTCAATCAGCCCCAGCATTTT.

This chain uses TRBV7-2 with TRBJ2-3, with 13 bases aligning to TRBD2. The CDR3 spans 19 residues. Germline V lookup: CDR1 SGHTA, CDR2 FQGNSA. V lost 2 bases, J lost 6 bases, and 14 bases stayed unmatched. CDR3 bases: TGTGCCAGCAGCTTACGGGTAAGACTAGCGGGGGGCCCTCGGGATACGCAGTATTTT. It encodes CASSLRVRLAGGPRDTQYF.

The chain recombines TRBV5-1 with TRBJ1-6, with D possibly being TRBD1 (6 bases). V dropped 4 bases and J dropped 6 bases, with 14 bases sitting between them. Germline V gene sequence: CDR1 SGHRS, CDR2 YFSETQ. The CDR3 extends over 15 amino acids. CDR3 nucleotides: TGCGCCAGCAGCCCCGCGGGGGACACTAATTCACCCCTCCACTTT. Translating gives CASSPAGDTNSPLHF.

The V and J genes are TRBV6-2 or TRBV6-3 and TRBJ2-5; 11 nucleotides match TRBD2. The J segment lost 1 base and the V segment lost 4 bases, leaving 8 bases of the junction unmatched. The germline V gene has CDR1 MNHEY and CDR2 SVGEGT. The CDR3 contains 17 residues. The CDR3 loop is CASSSSFGTSGQETQYF. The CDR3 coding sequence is TGTGCCAGCAGTTCCTCTTTTGGGACTAGCGGCCAAGAGACCCAGTACTTC.

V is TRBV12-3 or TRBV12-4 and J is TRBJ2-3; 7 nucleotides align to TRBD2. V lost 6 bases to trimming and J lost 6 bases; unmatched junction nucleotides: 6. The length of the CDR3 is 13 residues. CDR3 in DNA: TGTGCCAGCAGCAGGGCGGGAGCTGATACGCAGTATTTT. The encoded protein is CASSRAGADTQYF.

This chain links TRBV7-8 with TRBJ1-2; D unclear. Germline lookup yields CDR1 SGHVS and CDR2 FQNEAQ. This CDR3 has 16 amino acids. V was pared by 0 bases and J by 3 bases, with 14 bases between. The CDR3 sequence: CASSLALNRVYYGYTF. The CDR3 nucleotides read TGTGCCAGCAGCTTAGCGCTAAATCGGGTTTACTATGGCTACACCTTC.

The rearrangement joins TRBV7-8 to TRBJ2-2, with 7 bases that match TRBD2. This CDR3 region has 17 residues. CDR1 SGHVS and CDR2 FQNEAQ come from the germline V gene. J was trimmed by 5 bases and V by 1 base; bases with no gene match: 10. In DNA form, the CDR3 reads TGTGCCAGCAGCTTAGTTAGGTCTAGCGGATTAACCGGGGAGCTGTTTTTT. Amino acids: CASSLVRSSGLTGELFF.

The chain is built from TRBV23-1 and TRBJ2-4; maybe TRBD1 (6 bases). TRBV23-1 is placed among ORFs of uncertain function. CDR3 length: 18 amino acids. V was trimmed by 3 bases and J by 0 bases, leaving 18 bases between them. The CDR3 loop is CASSHLPKGDLAKNIQYF. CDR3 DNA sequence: TGCGCCAGCAGTCATCTCCCAAAGGGGGATCTAGCCAAAAACATTCAGTACTTC.